These 21 T cell receptor beta chains share one sample of origin, sequenced in a study of blood T cell repertoires in COVID-19. Assay used: immunoSEQ multiplex PCR; TCRdb lists only in-frame clones, some missing. The sample lists 380,000 or so clones, around 87% occurring once. Material: PBMCs or T cells enriched from blood (not recorded which). The receptors stem from a man aged 30-40 years who had recovered from COVID-19.

The rearrangement joins TRBV5-1 to TRBJ2-2; TRBD1 matches 7 bases. The CDR3 is 14 amino acids. Germline-derived CDR1 and CDR2 are SGHRS and YFSETQ. CDR3 loop: CPTKHDRDTGELFF. The CDR3 DNA reads TGCCCCACAAAACACGACAGGGACACCGGGGAGCTGTTTTTT. The full variable domain, rest sourced from reference TRBV5-1 and TRBJ2-2, is KAGVTQTPRYLIKTRGQQVTLSCSPISGHRSVSWYQQTPGQGLQFLFEYFSETQRNKGNFPGRFSGRQFSNSRSEMNVSTLELGDSALYLCPTKHDRDTGELFFGEGSRLTVL.

V gene TRBV5-6 combines with J gene TRBJ2-6; no firm D call. The germline V gene has CDR1 SGHDT and CDR2 YYEEEE. The CDR3 spans 15 residues. With 4 bases removed from V and 1 base from J, the gap between germline ends came to 9 bases. The CDR3 region is CASSIETSGANVLTF. The CDR3 nucleotides read TGTGCCAGCAGCATTGAAACTTCTGGGGCCAACGTCCTGACTTTC.

The V gene is TRBV12-3 or TRBV12-4, the J gene TRBJ1-2; D possibly corresponds to TRBD1 (5 bases). The CDR3 runs to 13 residues. V was shortened by 5 bases and J by 5 bases, with 12 bases between the two germline ends. In DNA, the CDR3 is TGTGCCAGCAGTCCCCCAGGGCGGTATGGCTACACCTTC. It is translated as CASSPPGRYGYTF.

The J gene is TRBJ1-6, the V gene TRBV24-1; no clear D gene. The CDR3 has 13 residues. Between the trimmed V and J ends, which lost 12 bases and 5 bases, there was a span of 13 bases. Germline assignment: CDR1 KGHDR and CDR2 SFDVKD. The CDR3 spells CAASGENNSPLHF. The CDR3 bases are TGTGCCGCCTCCGGAGAAAATAATTCACCCCTCCACTTT.

The chain employs TRBV2 and TRBJ1-3; D is unresolved. CDR1 is SNHLY and CDR2 is FYNNEI in the germline V gene. The CDR3 has 13 residues. V was pared by 4 bases and J by 0 bases, with 4 bases between. The CDR3, as DNA: TGTGCCAGCAGTGGAGACTCTGGAAACACCATATATTTT. This translates into CASSGDSGNTIYF.

The J gene is TRBJ1-3, the V gene TRBV5-4, with TRBD1 identical over 7 bases. This CDR3 is 15 amino acids long. V gave up 4 bases and J gave up 0 bases; unmatched junction bases: 4. CDR1 SGHNT and CDR2 YYREEE come from the germline V gene (reference sequence). The CDR3 DNA sequence: TGTGCCAGCAGCCCAGACAGGGCCTCTGGAAACACCATATATTTT. It codes for CASSPDRASGNTIYF. Variable domain in full (rest from reference TRBV5-4 and TRBJ1-3): ETGVTQSPTHLIKTRGQQVTLRCSSQSGHNTVSWYQQALGQGPQFIFQYYREEENGRGNFPPRFSGLQFPNYSSELNVNALELDDSALYLCASSPDRASGNTIYFGEGSWLTVV.

V gene TRBV6-5 combines with J gene TRBJ1-2; maybe TRBD1 (6 bases). V was cut by 6 bases and J by 8 bases, with 16 bases left in between. The CDR3 is 13 amino acids. Germline-derived CDR1 and CDR2 are MNHEY and SVGAGI. This chain's CDR3 is CASSLRGAKGYTF. The CDR3 coding sequence is TGTGCCAGCAGCCTTCGGGGGGCTAAGGGCTACACCTTC.

This chain joins TRBV10-2 and TRBJ1-2, with D uncertain. Germline-derived CDR1 and CDR2 are WSHSY and SAAADI. V lost 3 bases and J 7 bases, leaving 15 bases between the germline ends. The CDR3 has 14 amino acids. CDR3 sequence: CASSESASFGGYTF. The DNA for the CDR3 is TGCGCCAGCAGTGAATCGGCTAGCTTCGGTGGCTACACCTTC.

The genes are TRBV6-6 and TRBJ2-2, with D possibly matching TRBD1 (7 bases). CDR3 length: 14 amino acids. Germline CDR1 MNHNY, CDR2 SVGAGI (reference sequence). Trimming removed 5 bases at V and 6 bases at J, with 13 bases between. In DNA, the CDR3 is TGTGCCAGCAGTGCGGACAGGAGGGCCGGGGAGCTGTTTTTT. Its protein is CASSADRRAGELFF.

This rearrangement joins TRBV4-2 to TRBJ2-3, with 9 bases lining up with TRBD2. Germline CDR1 LGHNA, CDR2 YNFKEQ. The CDR3 consists of 19 residues. After removal of 0 bases from V and 0 bases from J, the junction contained 10 bases not matched to a gene. The CDR3 coding sequence is TGTGCCAGCAGCCAAGATCCAGCGGGGGGAGCCGCTAGCACAGATACGCAGTATTTT. Amino acid sequence: CASSQDPAGGAASTDTQYF.

This chain connects TRBV5-1 to TRBJ1-6; unclear D gene. The CDR3 totals 17 residues. Germline assignment: CDR1 SGHRS and CDR2 YFSETQ. V dropped 0 bases and J dropped 0 bases, with 10 bases sitting between them. This CDR3 is CASSLEARSSYNSPLHF. Written as DNA, the CDR3 is TGCGCCAGCAGCTTGGAGGCGAGGAGCTCCTATAATTCACCCCTCCACTTT.

The J gene is TRBJ2-7, the V gene TRBV5-4, with D maybe TRBD1 (6 bases). The V gene's germline CDR1 is SGHNT and CDR2 YYREEE (reference sequence). The CDR3 covers 13 residues. Between the trimmed V and J ends, which lost 10 bases and 3 bases, there was a span of 17 bases. In nucleotides, the CDR3 is TGTGCCGGGAACCGGGACATAAACTACGAGCAGTACTTC. Amino acids: CAGNRDINYEQYF.

This rearrangement joins TRBV4-3 to TRBJ2-7, with 9 nucleotides matching TRBD1. Trimming removed 4 bases from V and 2 bases from J; junction bases left unmatched: 12. CDR3 size: 17 residues. In germline, CDR1 is LGHNA, CDR2 YSLEER. In DNA form, the CDR3 reads TGCGCCAGCAGCCTCCATGACCGGGACAGGGATCCCTACGAGCAGTACTTC. Translation: CASSLHDRDRDPYEQYF.

The chain links TRBV5-4 to TRBJ2-7; D is undetermined. Germline CDR1 reads SGHNT; CDR2 reads YYREEE (reference sequence). V was pared by 3 bases and J by 0 bases, with 10 bases between. This CDR3 spans 14 amino acids. The CDR3 nucleotides read TGTGCCAGCAGCTCACCACGTAGCTCCTACGAGCAGTACTTC. Translation: CASSSPRSSYEQYF.

A single count supports this clone. The chain carries TRBV27 and TRBJ1-1; TRBD1 might be the D (5 bases). The V end lost 3 bases, the J end lost 5 bases, and 10 bases lay between the germline ends. Germline V gene sequence: CDR1 MNHEY, CDR2 SMNVEV (reference sequence). This CDR3 contains 13 residues. The CDR3, as DNA: TGTGCCAGCAGTTTCTCTTCAGGGACTGAAGCTTTCTTT. Its protein product is CASSFSSGTEAFF.

The V gene is TRBV4-3, the J gene TRBJ2-2, with 8 bases lining up with TRBD1. From germline, CDR1 is LGHNA and CDR2 YSLEER. CDR3 length: 19 amino acids. The V segment lost 0 bases and the J segment 7 bases; nucleotides outside the gene matches: 16. The CDR3 here is CASSQDLGQGMFFGGELFF. CDR3 in DNA: TGCGCCAGCAGCCAAGATCTAGGACAGGGAATGTTTTTTGGCGGGGAGCTGTTTTTT.

The gene calls are TRBV4-3 and TRBJ1-1; D unresolved. CDR3 length equals 13 residues. Per germline, CDR1 LGHNA and CDR2 YSLEER. V dropped 0 bases and J dropped 3 bases, with 5 bases sitting between them. The CDR3 loop is CASSQDLHTEAFF. Here the CDR3 DNA reads TGCGCCAGCAGCCAAGATCTTCACACTGAAGCTTTCTTT.

Remarks on this clone: In the same sample, other DNA sequences code for this CDR3. The rearrangement uses TRBV30 and TRBJ1-1; D unresolved. Germline CDR1 and CDR2: GTSNPN and SVGIG (reference sequence). Trimming pared 0 bases from V and 1 base from J, leaving 3 bases between. The CDR3 sequence is 12 residues long. The CDR3 spells CAWSVSNTEAFF. As DNA, the CDR3 is TGTGCCTGGAGTGTCTCGAACACTGAAGCTTTCTTT.

V gene TRBV27 combines with J gene TRBJ2-7; D is uncertain. This CDR3 has 16 residues. Germline V gives CDR1 MNHEY, CDR2 SMNVEV (reference sequence). Trimming pared 2 bases from V and 0 bases from J, leaving 14 bases between. Written as DNA, the CDR3 is TGTGCCAGCAGTTTAGGGCGCCAGGCGTCCTCCTACGAGCAGTACTTC. Protein: CASSLGRQASSYEQYF.

The rearrangement links TRBV19 to TRBJ1-4; unclear D gene. CDR3 length: 15 amino acids. The V gene's germline CDR1 is LNHDA and CDR2 SQIVND (reference sequence). Trimming pared 2 bases from V and 6 bases from J, leaving 13 bases between. CDR3 nucleotides: TGTGCCAGTAGTATACAGGCCAACCCCGATGAAAAACTGTTTTTT. Its translation is CASSIQANPDEKLFF.

The chain links TRBV28 to TRBJ1-5; 12 nucleotides line up with TRBD1. CDR1 and CDR2 (germline): MDHEN, SYDVKM. The CDR3 sequence is 19 residues long. V lost 2 bases to trimming and J lost 0 bases; unmatched junction nucleotides: 8. CDR3 coding DNA: TGTGCCAGCAGTTTACACTTGGGACAGGGGGCCGATAGCAATCAGCCCCAGCATTTT. This translates into CASSLHLGQGADSNQPQHF.